This T cell receptor (beta chain) was documented in a study of beta chain features in type 1 diabetes. Expressed TCRB transcripts were sequenced, since all the RNA that had been isolated was reverse transcribed. TCRdb's copy holds only in-frame clones and misses some; the assay was immunoSEQ multiplex PCR. The data hold roughly 300,000 clones, with less than 9.5% observed a single time. The CDR3 extends over 15 amino acids. Trimming left V 2 bases short and J 2 bases short, with 13 bases between. This sequence joins TRBV23-1 and TRBJ2-7; D assignment may be TRBD1 or TRBD2 (6 bases each). TRBV23-1 counts as an open reading frame of uncertain function. The specimen was central memory CD4+ T cells from blood. The source is a young woman in good health. CDR3 nucleotide sequence: TGCGCCAGCAGTCAAAAACAGGGAGGTCCCTACGAGCAGTACTTC. Protein: CASSQKQGGPYEQYF.